What follows is one T cell receptor beta chain and its context. Its target is unknown. RNA transcripts served as the template for amplifying TCR beta CDR3 regions. With the HTBI primer set, the TCR CDR3 went through a first round of RT-PCR. MiXCR, applied by TCRdb to the multiplex PCR reads, yields one record per CDR3 protein. This table has approximately 380,000 distinct CDR3 sequences, less than 20% appearing once. This specimen comes from a study of T cells in Graves' hyperthyroidism and ophthalmopathy. As for the study in general: Peripheral blood samples were taken at initial diagnosis, prior to any treatment. The study, taken as a whole, reports: Clonotypes that were expanded in thyroid above 0.001 mostly appeared in blood too. The model forecast ophthalmopathy, anticipating it by a median roughly 6.5 months before onset. Classification by a 13 V-J model distinguished ophthalmopathy from stable hyperthyroidism.

This CDR3 has 16 residues. Germline V lookup: CDR1 LGHNA, CDR2 YNFKEQ. The V gene end was trimmed by 1 base and the J gene end by 3 bases; junction bases not matched to a gene: 7. The sample consisted of blood. V is TRBV4-2 and J is TRBJ2-7; 9 bases map to TRBD1. This TCR came from a man in his late teens or twenties with Graves' ophthalmopathy. The CDR3 loop is CASSQGTGEFSYEQYF. As DNA, the CDR3 is TGTGCCAGCAGCCAAGGGACAGGGGAATTTAGCTACGAGCAGTACTTC.